The 31 T cell receptor beta chains below come from one sample, sequenced in a study of blood T cell repertoires in COVID-19. Assay used: immunoSEQ multiplex PCR; TCRdb lists only in-frame clones, some missing. The sample records about 440,000 clones, 90% being singletons. The sequencing input was PBMCs or T cells enriched from blood (not recorded which). These receptors all come from a man in his late teens or twenties who had recovered from COVID-19.

The rearrangement joins TRBV27 to TRBJ2-7; TRBD2 is a possible D gene (12 bases). This CDR3 comprises 20 residues. The V gene lost 6 bases and the J gene lost 3 bases, with 33 bases spanning the gap. Germline V CDR1 and CDR2: MNHEY, SMNVEV (reference sequence). CDR3 in amino acids: CASSGPGTGGTSGPRYEQYF. CDR3 in DNA: TGTGCCAGCAGCGGACCCGGGACAGGGGGGACTAGCGGGCCCCGCTACGAGCAGTACTTC.

The chain recombines TRBV4-1 with TRBJ1-4; the match to TRBD1 covers 7 bases. Germline V CDR1 and CDR2: MGHRA, YSYEKL. The V and J ends lost 2 bases and 2 bases, in that order; junction bases with no gene match: 5. The CDR3 runs 16 residues. For the CDR3, the DNA is TGCGCCAGCAGCCAAAACCCGGGACAGACTAATGAAAAACTGTTTTTT. Its translation: CASSQNPGQTNEKLFF.

The CDR3 sequence: CASKRDMNTEAFF. CDR3 nucleotides: TGTGCCAGTAAACGAGATATGAACACTGAAGCTTTCTTT. This chain connects TRBV19 to TRBJ1-1; no definite D call. V was clipped by 7 bases and J by 0 bases, with 9 bases between them. The CDR3 is 13 residues long. From germline, CDR1 is LNHDA and CDR2 SQIVND (reference sequence).

J is TRBJ1-2 and V is TRBV6-5, with TRBD1 matching 8 bases. Unmatched junction bases numbered 8, after V lost 6 bases and J lost 2 bases. This CDR3 has 15 amino acids. CDR1 is MNHEY and CDR2 is SVGAGI in the germline V gene. CDR3 bases: TGTGCCAGCAGCTGGTCGGACAGGGAGAACTATGGCTACACCTTC. This codes for CASSWSDRENYGYTF.

This chain joins TRBV5-1 and TRBJ1-6; a possible D gene is TRBD1 (5 bases). The CDR3 has 14 amino acids. Between the trimmed V and J ends, which lost 5 bases and 9 bases, there was a span of 15 bases. The V gene's germline CDR1 is SGHRS and CDR2 YFSETQ. This CDR3 is CASRDDSKSSPLHF. The CDR3, as DNA: TGCGCCAGCAGGGACGACAGCAAGAGTTCACCCCTCCACTTT.

The J gene is TRBJ2-1, the V gene TRBV30, with D possibly TRBD2 on 6 matching bases. Germline CDR1 is GTSNPN and CDR2 is SVGIG (reference sequence). The CDR3 loop spans 14 amino acids. V lost 4 bases to trimming and J lost 0 bases, with 10 bases between them. CDR3 residues: CAWIRGSSYNEQFF. DNA for the CDR3: TGTGCCTGGATCCGGGGGAGCTCCTACAATGAGCAGTTCTTC.

The chain couples TRBV30 to TRBJ1-5, with D possibly matching TRBD1 (5 bases). Germline-derived CDR1 and CDR2 are GTSNPN and SVGIG (reference sequence). Trimming took off 0 bases at V and 7 bases at J, with 10 bases between the two ends. The CDR3 has 13 residues. CDR3 bases: TGTGCCTGGAGTGTGGGGGGAAGCCAGCCCCAGCATTTT. Translated, it gives CAWSVGGSQPQHF.

The chain employs TRBV4-1 and TRBJ1-1, with 10 bases identical to TRBD1. The length of the CDR3 is 16 residues. CDR1 is MGHRA and CDR2 is YSYEKL in the germline V gene. V lost 3 bases, J lost 0 bases, and 4 bases stayed unmatched. The CDR3 DNA sequence: TGCGCCAGCAGCCACAGACAGGGGGCGATGAACACTGAAGCTTTCTTT. Translation: CASSHRQGAMNTEAFF.

The chain uses TRBV5-1 and TRBJ1-2; TRBD1 might be the D (6 bases). V was shortened by 0 bases and J by 0 bases, with 9 bases between the two germline ends. This CDR3 has 15 amino acids. Germline CDR1 and CDR2: SGHRS and YFSETQ. The CDR3 is CASSLVQGANYGYTF. The CDR3 DNA sequence: TGCGCCAGCAGCTTGGTACAGGGAGCTAACTATGGCTACACCTTC.

The genes are TRBV11-2 and TRBJ2-1; TRBD2 matches 10 bases. The CDR3 runs to 15 residues. V trimming: 5 bases; J trimming: 5 bases; junction bases outside the gene matches: 6. The germline V gene has CDR1 SGHAT and CDR2 FQNNGV. Here the CDR3 reads CASSPRTSGNNEQFF. The CDR3 nucleotides are TGTGCCAGCAGCCCGAGGACTAGCGGCAACAATGAGCAGTTCTTC.

The V and J genes are TRBV5-8 and TRBJ1-5, with 10 bases matching TRBD1. The CDR3 is made up of 15 amino acids. Germline V lookup: CDR1 SGHTS, CDR2 YDEGEE. The J segment lost 3 bases and the V segment lost 3 bases, leaving 3 bases of the junction unmatched. The CDR3 region has the DNA TGTGCCAGCAGCTACGACAGGGGGCTCAATCAGCCCCAGCATTTT. This encodes CASSYDRGLNQPQHF.

The chain carries TRBV27 and TRBJ1-1, with a possible D match to TRBD1 (6 bases). The CDR3 is 15 residues long. V lost 6 bases, J lost 4 bases, and 18 bases lay in between. CDR1 MNHEY and CDR2 SMNVEV come from the germline V gene (reference sequence). The CDR3 sequence is CASRTSWGGGTEAFF. The CDR3 nucleotides are TGTGCCAGCAGGACTTCGTGGGGAGGGGGCACTGAAGCTTTCTTT.

The chain has TRBV5-4 and TRBJ1-6; D gene ambiguous. V lost 0 bases to trimming and J lost 0 bases, with 7 bases between them. From germline, CDR1 is SGHNT and CDR2 YYREEE (reference sequence). This CDR3 is built from 16 residues. The CDR3 sequence: CASSLDVSSYNSPLHF. DNA of the CDR3: TGTGCCAGCAGCTTGGACGTGAGCTCCTATAATTCACCCCTCCACTTT.

V and J are TRBV7-9 and TRBJ1-3; D ambiguous. Trimming removed 0 bases at V and 6 bases at J, with 3 bases between. Germline V gene data show CDR1 as SEHNR and CDR2 as FQNEAQ (reference sequence). The CDR3 totals 12 residues. The CDR3 DNA reads as TGTGCCAGCAGCTTAGCCTTAAACACCATATATTTT. The encoded protein is CASSLALNTIYF.

The chain uses TRBV3-1 (or the pseudogene TRBV3-2) and TRBJ1-2; possible D gene TRBD1, 5 bases. Germline CDR1 reads LGHDT; CDR2 reads YNNKEL (reference sequence). V was pared by 1 base and J by 4 bases, with 16 bases between. This CDR3 spans 16 amino acids. The CDR3 protein is CASSQGVREVVYGYTF. DNA of the CDR3: TGTGCCAGCAGCCAAGGAGTCAGGGAAGTAGTCTATGGCTACACCTTC.

In regard to this clone: Other nucleotide sequences in the sample specify the same CDR3. CDR3 residues: CASSQDRGRTEAFF. Here the CDR3 DNA reads TGCGCCAGCAGCCAAGACAGGGGTCGCACTGAAGCTTTCTTT. The chain recombines TRBV4-1 with TRBJ1-1; maybe TRBD1 (6 bases). V dropped 0 bases and J dropped 4 bases, with 9 bases sitting between them. Per germline, CDR1 MGHRA and CDR2 YSYEKL. The CDR3 extends over 14 amino acids.

The chain has TRBV5-4 and TRBJ2-3; 12 bases align to TRBD2. The germline V gene has CDR1 SGHNT and CDR2 YYREEE (reference sequence). The CDR3 extends over 17 amino acids. V gave up 6 bases and J gave up 4 bases; unmatched junction bases: 12. For the CDR3, the DNA is TGTGCCAGCACCATGGCGGTGACTAGCGGGAGCCCAGATACGCAGTATTTT. As protein: CASTMAVTSGSPDTQYF.

Only a few counts were recorded for this clone. CDR3: CASSVGPQDYGYTF. In DNA, the CDR3 is TGTGCCAGCAGCGTAGGGCCGCAGGACTATGGCTACACCTTC. V and J are TRBV9 and TRBJ1-2; no clear D gene. This CDR3 region has 14 residues. Per the germline V gene, CDR1 is SGDLS and CDR2 is YYNGEE. Trimming removed 0 bases at V and 3 bases at J, with 9 bases between.

The DNA of the CDR3 is TGCAGCGCCAGACTAAACAGGGGTGTATCCGAAAAACTGTTTTTT. This translates into CSARLNRGVSEKLFF. The chain joins TRBV29-1 to TRBJ1-4; the match to TRBD1 covers 7 bases. Unmatched junction bases numbered 16, after V lost 7 bases and J lost 8 bases. The CDR3 loop spans 15 amino acids. Germline V gene sequence: CDR1 SQVTM, CDR2 ANQGSEA.

This clone occurred once. The chain has TRBV10-3 and TRBJ1-6; D is unclear. The CDR3 loop spans 15 amino acids. Per the germline V gene, CDR1 is ENHRY and CDR2 is SYGVKD. V was pared by 4 bases and J by 5 bases, with 12 bases between. The chain's CDR3 is CAISAEGLDNSPLHF. The DNA of the CDR3 is TGTGCCATCAGTGCGGAGGGTCTGGATAATTCACCCCTCCACTTT.

J is TRBJ1-6 and V is TRBV10-1; 7 nucleotides agree with TRBD1. CDR1 is WNHNN, CDR2 SYGVQD, per germline (reference sequence). The CDR3 covers 17 residues. V lost 2 bases and J lost 4; bases outside the gene matches: 8. The CDR3 sequence: CASSEDTGVYYNSPLHF. The CDR3 DNA is TGCGCCAGCAGTGAGGATACAGGGGTTTATTATAATTCACCCCTCCACTTT.

This chain links TRBV6-5 with TRBJ1-3; no definite D call. Germline lookup yields CDR1 MNHEY and CDR2 SVGAGI. The CDR3 contains 14 residues. Trimming took 0 bases from V and 2 from J, leaving 5 bases between them. CDR3 sequence: CASSYSQTGNTIYF. CDR3 coding DNA: TGTGCCAGCAGTTACTCCCAGACTGGAAACACCATATATTTT.

The CDR3: CSVVGQSSYEQYF. The CDR3 region has the DNA TGCAGCGTTGTGGGACAGAGCTCCTACGAGCAGTACTTC. V gene TRBV29-1 combines with J gene TRBJ2-7, with 7 bases aligning to TRBD1. Trimming at V came to 4 bases and at J to 0 bases, leaving 3 bases not matched to a gene. Germline V gene sequence: CDR1 SQVTM, CDR2 ANQGSEA. The CDR3 is made up of 13 amino acids.

The chain is built from TRBV3-1 (or the pseudogene TRBV3-2) and TRBJ1-2; D not resolved. CDR1 and CDR2 from the germline V gene are LGHDT and YNNKEL (reference sequence). The CDR3 spans 13 residues. Trimming stripped 1 base from V and 6 bases from J, with 9 bases between. The CDR3 DNA reads as TGTGCCAGCAGCCAAGTGCGCACGGATGGCTACACCTTC. Its protein product is CASSQVRTDGYTF.

CDR3 bases: TGCAGTGCTAGACAGGGACTCGACTACACCTTC. Residues: CSARQGLDYTF. The V and J genes are TRBV20-1 and TRBJ1-2; D may be TRBD1 (5 bases). Germline assignment: CDR1 DFQATT and CDR2 SNEGSKA (reference sequence). Trimming left V 2 bases short and J 10 bases short, with 11 bases between. The CDR3 covers 11 residues.

The chain has TRBV27 and TRBJ1-5; D is ambiguous. Looked up from germline, CDR1 is MNHEY and CDR2 is SMNVEV (reference sequence). Trimming removed 3 bases from V and 6 bases from J, with 12 bases in between. The CDR3 consists of 14 residues. The CDR3 sequence is CASSLAANIQPQHF. DNA for the CDR3: TGTGCCAGCAGTTTGGCCGCAAATATTCAGCCCCAGCATTTT.

The chain carries TRBV12-3 or TRBV12-4 and TRBJ2-3; 9 bases fit TRBD2. The CDR3 length is 13 residues. After removal of 8 bases from V and 6 bases from J, the junction contained 6 bases not matched to a gene. CDR3 DNA: TGTGCCAGCGGGGCGGGAGGGGACGATACGCAGTATTTT. It codes for CASGAGGDDTQYF.

The CDR3 DNA follows: TGTGCCAGCAGCAAAGAGGGGGTGCGGTTATACGAGCAGTACTTC. Translating gives CASSKEGVRLYEQYF. The gene calls are TRBV7-9 and TRBJ2-7; the D gene is possibly TRBD1 (6 bases). V gave up 5 bases and J gave up 4 bases, with 18 bases separating them. The CDR3 consists of 15 residues. Germline CDR1 and CDR2: SEHNR and FQNEAQ (reference sequence).

This clone has at least ten counts. The chain uses TRBV13 and TRBJ2-7; 9 nucleotides agree with TRBD2. Unmatched junction bases numbered 1, after V lost 5 bases and J lost 2 bases. Germline-derived CDR1 and CDR2 are PRHDT and FYEKMQ (reference sequence). CDR3 length: 13 amino acids. In nucleotides, the CDR3 is TGTGCCAGCAGCCCTAGCGGGACCTACGAGCAGTACTTC. Amino acids: CASSPSGTYEQYF.

This chain uses TRBV10-1 with TRBJ1-1, with D possibly matching TRBD1 (5 bases). There are 14 residues in the CDR3. V was cut by 2 bases and J by 6 bases, with 13 bases left in between. The germline V gene encodes CDR1 WNHNN and CDR2 SYGVQD (reference sequence). The CDR3 DNA reads as TGCGCCAGCAGTGAGCAGGCAGGAGGGGCTGAAGCTTTCTTT. This sequence encodes CASSEQAGGAEAFF.

The chain combines TRBV7-8 with TRBJ1-5; D possibly corresponds to TRBD1 (5 bases). The germline CDR1 and CDR2 sequences are SGHVS and FQNEAQ. CDR3 length: 15 residues. Trimming pared 1 base from V and 9 bases from J, leaving 16 bases between. The CDR3 region is CASSLEDRGGGPQHF. For the CDR3, the DNA is TGTGCCAGCAGCTTAGAGGACCGCGGGGGTGGGCCCCAGCATTTT.